Below, 21 T cell receptor beta chains from the same sample are listed, as sequenced in a study of cytomegalovirus exposure and HLA in healthy donors. Assay: immunoSEQ multiplex PCR; the TCRdb copy retains only in-frame clones and omits some. The sample gives 200,000 to 300,000 clones, around 91% of which show up once; approximately 3.1% is in the top ten. The sample comprised PBMCs. The receptors were gathered from a woman younger than 45 in good health and CMV-seronegative.

The rearrangement links TRBV4-1 to TRBJ2-1; no clear D gene. The germline V gene encodes CDR1 MGHRA and CDR2 YSYEKL. The CDR3 length is 15 residues. Trimming took off 5 bases at V and 0 bases at J, with 11 bases between the two ends. The CDR3 coding sequence is TGCGCCAGCAGCACCACGGTTGACTCCTACAATGAGCAGTTCTTC. It yields the protein CASSTTVDSYNEQFF.

A note on this clone: Other nucleotide sequences from this sample produce the same CDR3. The rearrangement uses TRBV27 and TRBJ1-1; D remains unclear. This CDR3 spans 13 amino acids. The germline V and J ends were trimmed by 0 bases and 2 bases, with 4 bases remaining between them. Germline V lookup: CDR1 MNHEY, CDR2 SMNVEV (reference sequence). CDR3 protein: CASSLSPNTEAFF. In DNA, the CDR3 is TGTGCCAGCAGTTTATCGCCTAACACTGAAGCTTTCTTT.

This clone was counted between two and nine times. The chain carries TRBV10-1 and TRBJ2-7, with D possibly TRBD1 on 6 matching bases. The germline V gene encodes CDR1 WNHNN and CDR2 SYGVQD (reference sequence). The ends were cut back, 2 bases at V and 3 bases at J, with 11 bases in the middle. The CDR3 sequence is 14 residues long. The CDR3 DNA reads as TGCGCCAGCAGTGAGCCAAACAGGGTCTACGAGCAGTACTTC. Amino acid sequence: CASSEPNRVYEQYF.

The chain joins TRBV25-1 to TRBJ2-1, with no clear D. CDR3 length: 14 residues. V lost 4 bases, J lost 3 bases, and 10 bases lay in between. Per the germline V gene, CDR1 is MGHDK and CDR2 is SYGVNS. The CDR3 DNA follows: TGTGCCAGCAGTGTTAGAACAGTCTACAATGAGCAGTTCTTC. It codes for CASSVRTVYNEQFF.

This rearrangement joins TRBV6-1 to TRBJ2-7; D ambiguous. Germline CDR1 is MNHNS and CDR2 is SASEGT. The ends were cut back, 1 base at V and 2 bases at J, with 12 bases in the middle. The CDR3 has 15 residues. The CDR3 loop is CASSEEVASTYEQYF. The CDR3 nucleotides read TGTGCCAGCAGTGAAGAAGTGGCTTCTACCTACGAGCAGTACTTC.

The genes are TRBV2 and TRBJ1-5; 12 nucleotides agree with TRBD1. CDR1 and CDR2 from the germline V gene are SNHLY and FYNNEI. The CDR3 is made up of 17 amino acids. The ends lost 2 bases at V and 7 bases at J; junction bases unmatched: 9. CDR3 protein: CASSESGTGGFEQPQHF. For the CDR3, the DNA is TGTGCCAGCAGTGAATCAGGGACAGGGGGCTTTGAGCAGCCCCAGCATTTT.

The chain has TRBV28 and TRBJ1-1, with a possible D match to TRBD1 (6 bases). V lost 5 bases and J lost 5, with 27 bases in between. The CDR3 has 18 residues. The germline V gene has CDR1 MDHEN and CDR2 SYDVKM. CDR3 residues: CASSLQRQASWGETEAFF. CDR3 DNA: TGTGCCAGCAGTCTACAACGACAGGCTAGTTGGGGGGAGACTGAAGCTTTCTTT.

The rearrangement joins TRBV13 to TRBJ1-3; D may be TRBD1 (5 bases). V lost 2 bases, J lost 0 bases, and 8 bases lay in between. CDR1 and CDR2 (germline): PRHDT, FYEKMQ (reference sequence). The CDR3 is made up of 15 amino acids. Written as DNA, the CDR3 is TGTGCCAGCAGCTTAACGGGACGCTCTGGAAACACCATATATTTT. This gives the protein CASSLTGRSGNTIYF. Looking up the rest from reference TRBV13 and TRBJ1-3 gives the full variable domain: AAGVIQSPRHLIKEKRETATLKCYPIPRHDTVYWYQQGPGQDPQFLISFYEKMQSDKGSIPDRFSAQQFSDYHSELNMSSLELGDSALYFCASSLTGRSGNTIYFGEGSWLTVV.

V is TRBV6-6 and J is TRBJ1-1; D call uncertain. The CDR3 contains 14 residues. The germline gives CDR1 MNHNY, CDR2 SVGAGI (reference sequence). V gave up 4 bases and J gave up 12 bases, with 21 bases separating them. The CDR3 sequence is CASSFRARVSRTFF. The CDR3 bases are TGTGCCAGCAGTTTCCGTGCAAGGGTTTCCAGGACTTTCTTT.

This chain joins TRBV29-1 and TRBJ2-1, with a tentative D call TRBD2 (6 bases). The V gene's germline CDR1 is SQVTM and CDR2 ANQGSEA. V was cut by 0 bases and J by 0 bases, with 9 bases left in between. The CDR3 totals 15 residues. The CDR3 sequence: CSVEDSGYSYNEQFF. In DNA, the CDR3 is TGCAGCGTTGAAGATAGCGGATACTCCTACAATGAGCAGTTCTTC.

This chain links TRBV25-1 with TRBJ2-7; a possible D gene is TRBD2 (6 bases). The V and J ends lost 7 bases and 6 bases respectively, with 19 bases between them. CDR3 length: 14 amino acids. Germline lookup yields CDR1 MGHDK and CDR2 SYGVNS. This chain's CDR3 is CASIKSRESGEQYF. The CDR3 DNA sequence: TGTGCCAGCATCAAGTCTCGGGAGTCTGGCGAGCAGTACTTC.

This clone was observed a single time. V gene TRBV19 combines with J gene TRBJ1-2, with D possibly TRBD1 on 5 matching bases. The CDR3 is 15 amino acids. Germline loops: CDR1 LNHDA, CDR2 SQIVND (reference sequence). Deletions cut 1 base from V and 0 bases from J, with 9 bases between. As DNA, the CDR3 is TGTGCCAGTAGTATAGGGGGCGATCCTAACTATGGCTACACCTTC. It codes for CASSIGGDPNYGYTF.

The chain links TRBV11-3 to TRBJ2-7; 8 bases align to TRBD1. This CDR3 has 13 residues. With V trimmed by 4 bases and J by 3 bases, 2 bases remained unmatched. Per the germline V gene, CDR1 is SGHNT and CDR2 is YENEEA. CDR3 region: CASSSGQGYEQYF. As DNA, the CDR3 is TGTGCCAGCAGCTCTGGACAGGGCTACGAGCAGTACTTC.

This sequence joins TRBV4-3 and TRBJ1-4; the D gene is possibly TRBD1 (6 bases). CDR3 length: 15 amino acids. With 2 bases removed from V and 8 bases from J, the gap between germline ends came to 15 bases. Germline lookup yields CDR1 LGHNA and CDR2 YSLEER. CDR3 nucleotide sequence: TGCGCCAGCAGCCAAACCACAGGGTCGGGGGAAAAACTGTTTTTT. Translated: CASSQTTGSGEKLFF.

The chain employs TRBV30 and TRBJ2-3, with 9 bases lining up with TRBD2. This CDR3 has 16 residues. V was clipped by 0 bases and J by 4 bases; unmatched bases: 8. CDR1 is GTSNPN, CDR2 SVGIG, per germline (reference sequence). The CDR3 region is CAWSVHPSGNPDTQYF. The DNA of the CDR3 is TGTGCCTGGAGTGTACATCCTAGCGGGAATCCAGATACGCAGTATTTT.

The chain couples TRBV4-1 to TRBJ2-2; no clear D gene. This CDR3 region has 15 residues. Germline V CDR1 and CDR2: MGHRA, YSYEKL. V was pared by 4 bases and J by 0 bases, with 9 bases between. The CDR3 nucleotides are TGCGCCAGCAGCCCAGCCGGAACGAACACCGGGGAGCTGTTTTTT. Encoded protein: CASSPAGTNTGELFF.

The chain has TRBV30 and TRBJ2-1; tentatively, D is TRBD1 or TRBD2 (5 bases each). The CDR3 contains 13 residues. The germline V and J ends were trimmed by 4 bases and 5 bases, with 12 bases remaining between them. Germline-derived CDR1 and CDR2 are GTSNPN and SVGIG (reference sequence). The CDR3 DNA reads as TGTGCCTGGATTGATCGGGACCACAATGAGCAGTTCTTC. This sequence encodes CAWIDRDHNEQFF.

The chain employs TRBV6-5 and TRBJ2-7; 8 bases match TRBD1. CDR1 is MNHEY and CDR2 is SVGAGI in the germline V gene. V lost 5 bases to trimming and J lost 0 bases; unmatched junction nucleotides: 6. The CDR3 is 15 residues long. The CDR3 loop reads CASSRTGTGSYEQYF. CDR3 in DNA: TGTGCCAGCAGTAGAACCGGGACAGGCTCCTACGAGCAGTACTTC.

CDR3 region: CAGWRGESGEQYF. The CDR3 bases are TGTGCCGGGTGGCGGGGGGAATCAGGCGAGCAGTACTTC. The chain joins TRBV2 to TRBJ2-7, with 8 bases identical to TRBD2. This CDR3 comprises 13 residues. Germline CDR1 SNHLY, CDR2 FYNNEI. Trimming cost V 11 bases and J 6 bases; bases outside gene matches: 12.

The rearrangement uses TRBV6-5 and TRBJ2-7; TRBD1 matches 10 bases. CDR3 length: 14 residues. The germline V gene encodes CDR1 MNHEY and CDR2 SVGAGI. The trim removed 8 bases at V and 3 bases at J, leaving 7 bases unmatched. The CDR3 DNA reads TGTGCCAGCGGTAGAAGGACAGGGGGCTACGAGCAGTACTTC. It encodes CASGRRTGGYEQYF.

The chain links TRBV10-3 to TRBJ1-1; D perhaps matches TRBD1 (5 bases). The CDR3 consists of 14 residues. Trimming stripped 7 bases from V and 0 bases from J, with 12 bases between. Looked up from germline, CDR1 is ENHRY and CDR2 is SYGVKD. The CDR3 DNA sequence: TGTGCCATCAAGGAGGCAGGGATGAACACTGAAGCTTTCTTT. Translated, it gives CAIKEAGMNTEAFF.